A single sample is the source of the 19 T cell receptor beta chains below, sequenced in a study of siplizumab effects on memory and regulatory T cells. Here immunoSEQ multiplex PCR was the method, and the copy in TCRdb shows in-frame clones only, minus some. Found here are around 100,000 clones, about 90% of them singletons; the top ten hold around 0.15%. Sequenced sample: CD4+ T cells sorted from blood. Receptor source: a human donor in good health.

The CDR3 DNA sequence: TGTGCCAGCAGCTTAACCGCGGGGGGGAGCACAGATACGCAGTATTTT. Translated, it gives CASSLTAGGSTDTQYF. The chain is built from TRBV7-9 and TRBJ2-3, with 9 bases lining up with TRBD2. Germline V gene sequence: CDR1 SEHNR, CDR2 FQNEAQ (reference sequence). The CDR3 covers 16 residues. With 2 bases clipped from V and 0 bases from J, the junction kept 3 bases outside the gene matches.

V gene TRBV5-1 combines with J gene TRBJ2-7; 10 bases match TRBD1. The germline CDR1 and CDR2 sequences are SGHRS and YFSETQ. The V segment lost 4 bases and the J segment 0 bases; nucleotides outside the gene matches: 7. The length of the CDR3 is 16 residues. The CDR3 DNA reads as TGCGCCAGCAGCCGAGGGGGACAGGGGCACTCCTACGAGCAGTACTTC. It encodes CASSRGGQGHSYEQYF.

The CDR3: CASSDSSRVVLAFF. In DNA, the CDR3 is TGTGCCAGCAGTGATTCAAGCAGGGTCGTGTTAGCTTTCTTT. The genes are TRBV25-1 and TRBJ1-1; D may be TRBD1 (5 bases). The CDR3 is made up of 14 amino acids. CDR1 and CDR2 (germline): MGHDK, SYGVNS. Trimming removed 3 bases from V and 10 bases from J, with 18 bases in between.

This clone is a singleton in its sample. The CDR3 loop reads CATSRDGDRGGRNEKLFF. The CDR3 region has the DNA TGTGCCACCAGCAGAGATGGGGACAGGGGGGGACGTAATGAAAAACTGTTTTTT. The chain is built from TRBV15 and TRBJ1-4, with TRBD1 identical over 11 bases. The V gene end was trimmed by 0 bases and the J gene end by 4 bases; junction bases not matched to a gene: 7. The CDR3 sequence is 18 residues long. CDR1 LNHNV and CDR2 YYDKDF come from the germline V gene (reference sequence).

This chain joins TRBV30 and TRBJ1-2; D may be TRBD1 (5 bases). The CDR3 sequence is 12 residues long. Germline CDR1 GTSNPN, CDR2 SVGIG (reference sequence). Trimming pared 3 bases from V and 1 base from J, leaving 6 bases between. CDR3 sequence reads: CAWRDNNYGYTF. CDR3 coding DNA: TGTGCCTGGAGGGACAATAACTATGGCTACACCTTC.

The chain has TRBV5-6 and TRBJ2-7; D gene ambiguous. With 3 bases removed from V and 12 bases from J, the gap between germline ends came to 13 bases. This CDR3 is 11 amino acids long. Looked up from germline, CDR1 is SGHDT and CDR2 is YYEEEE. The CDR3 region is CASSSGEDLYF. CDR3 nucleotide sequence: TGTGCCAGCAGCTCGGGTGAAGACCTGTACTTC. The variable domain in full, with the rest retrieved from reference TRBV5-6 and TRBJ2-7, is DAGVTQSPTHLIKTRGQQVTLRCSPKSGHDTVSWYQQALGQGPQFIFQYYEEEERQRGNFPDRFSGHQFPNYSSELNVNALLLGDSALYLCASSSGEDLYFGPGTRLTVT.

The CDR3 reads CASSPPWTGAETQYF. Written as DNA, the CDR3 is TGTGCCAGCTCACCACCCTGGACAGGGGCGGAGACCCAGTACTTC. The chain has TRBV18 and TRBJ2-5; 9 bases match TRBD1. There are 15 residues in the CDR3. CDR1 and CDR2 from the germline V gene are KGHSH and LQKENI. V lost 0 bases and J lost 5; bases outside the gene matches: 4.

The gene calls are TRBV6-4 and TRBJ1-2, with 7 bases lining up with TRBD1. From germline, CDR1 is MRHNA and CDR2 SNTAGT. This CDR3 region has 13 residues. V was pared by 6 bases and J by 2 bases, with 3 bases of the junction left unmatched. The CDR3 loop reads CASSVTGNYGYTF. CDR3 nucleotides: TGTGCCAGCAGCGTGACAGGGAACTATGGCTACACCTTC.

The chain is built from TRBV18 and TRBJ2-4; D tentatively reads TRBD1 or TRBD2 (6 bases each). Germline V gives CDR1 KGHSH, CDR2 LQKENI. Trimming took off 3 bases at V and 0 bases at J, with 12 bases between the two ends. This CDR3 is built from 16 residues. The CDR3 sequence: CASSPPGALAKNIQYF. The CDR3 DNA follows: TGTGCCAGCTCACCTCCGGGGGCCTTAGCCAAAAACATTCAGTACTTC.

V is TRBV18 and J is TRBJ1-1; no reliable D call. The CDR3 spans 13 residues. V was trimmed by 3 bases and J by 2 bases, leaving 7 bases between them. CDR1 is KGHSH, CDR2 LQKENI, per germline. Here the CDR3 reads CASSPDLNTEAFF. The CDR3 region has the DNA TGTGCCAGCTCACCTGACCTTAACACTGAAGCTTTCTTT.

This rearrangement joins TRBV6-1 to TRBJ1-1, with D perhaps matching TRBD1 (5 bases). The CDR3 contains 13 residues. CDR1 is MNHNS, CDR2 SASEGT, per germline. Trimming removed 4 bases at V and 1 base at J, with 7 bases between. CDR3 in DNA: TGTGCCAGCAGTGGACAGACGAACACTGAAGCTTTCTTT. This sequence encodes CASSGQTNTEAFF.

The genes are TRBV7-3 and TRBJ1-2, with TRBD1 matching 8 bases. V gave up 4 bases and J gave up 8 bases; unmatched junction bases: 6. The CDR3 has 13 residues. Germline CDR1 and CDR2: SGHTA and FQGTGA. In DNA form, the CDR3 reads TGTGCCAGCAGCTCCCAGGGGGCGCGGGGCTACACCTTC. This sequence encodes CASSSQGARGYTF.

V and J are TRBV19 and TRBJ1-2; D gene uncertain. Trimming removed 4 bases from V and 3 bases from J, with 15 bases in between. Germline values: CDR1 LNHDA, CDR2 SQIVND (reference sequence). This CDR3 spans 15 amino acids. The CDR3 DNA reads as TGTGCCAGTAGTACAACCCAGACGGCCTACTATGGCTACACCTTC. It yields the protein CASSTTQTAYYGYTF. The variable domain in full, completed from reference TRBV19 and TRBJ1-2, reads DGGITQSPKYLFRKEGQNVTLSCEQNLNHDAMYWYRQDPGQGLRLIYYSQIVNDFQKGDIAEGYSVSREKKESFPLTVTSAQKNPTAFYLCASSTTQTAYYGYTFGSGTRLTVV.

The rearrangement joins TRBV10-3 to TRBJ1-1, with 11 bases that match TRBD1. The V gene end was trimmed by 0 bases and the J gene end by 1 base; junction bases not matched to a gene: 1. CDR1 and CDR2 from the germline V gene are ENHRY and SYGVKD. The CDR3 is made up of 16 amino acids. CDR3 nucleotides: TGTGCCATCAGTGAGTCGGACAGGGGGCCGAACACTGAAGCTTTCTTT. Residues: CAISESDRGPNTEAFF.

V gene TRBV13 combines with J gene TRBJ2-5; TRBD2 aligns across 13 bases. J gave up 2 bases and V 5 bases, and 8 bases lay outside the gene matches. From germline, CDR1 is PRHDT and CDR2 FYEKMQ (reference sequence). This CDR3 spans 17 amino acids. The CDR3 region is CASSPSRLAGGQETQYF. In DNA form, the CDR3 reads TGTGCCAGCAGCCCCAGCCGACTAGCGGGGGGTCAAGAGACCCAGTACTTC.

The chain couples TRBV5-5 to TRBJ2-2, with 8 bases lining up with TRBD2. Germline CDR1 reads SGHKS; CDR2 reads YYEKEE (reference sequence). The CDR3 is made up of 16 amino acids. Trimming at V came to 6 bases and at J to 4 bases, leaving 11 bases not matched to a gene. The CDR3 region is CASTPGAGGSTGELFF. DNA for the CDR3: TGTGCCAGCACCCCGGGGGCGGGGGGAAGCACCGGGGAGCTGTTTTTT. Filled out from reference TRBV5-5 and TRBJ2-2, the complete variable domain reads DAGVTQSPTHLIKTRGQQVTLRCSPISGHKSVSWYQQVLGQGPQFIFQYYEKEERGRGNFPDRFSARQFPNYSSELNVNALLLGDSALYLCASTPGAGGSTGELFFGEGSRLTVL.

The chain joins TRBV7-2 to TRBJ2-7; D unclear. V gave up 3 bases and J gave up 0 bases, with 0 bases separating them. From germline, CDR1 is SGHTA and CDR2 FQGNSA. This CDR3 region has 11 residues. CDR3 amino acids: CASSFSYEQYF. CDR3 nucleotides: TGTGCCAGCAGCTTCTCCTACGAGCAGTACTTC.

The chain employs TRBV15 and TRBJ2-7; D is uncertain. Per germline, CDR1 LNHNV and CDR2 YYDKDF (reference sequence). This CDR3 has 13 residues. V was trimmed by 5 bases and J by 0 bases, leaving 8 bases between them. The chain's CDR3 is CATSLGSSYEQYF. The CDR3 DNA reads TGTGCCACCAGCCTGGGAAGCTCCTACGAGCAGTACTTC.

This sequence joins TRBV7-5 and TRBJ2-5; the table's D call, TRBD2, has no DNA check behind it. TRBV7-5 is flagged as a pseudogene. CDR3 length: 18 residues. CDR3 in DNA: TGTGTCAGAAGCTTAGATCCCCTCCGGGACTCTCTTGAAGAGACCCAGTACTTC. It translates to CVRSLDPLRDSLEETQYF.